Shown below are 16 T cell receptor beta chains from a single sample sequenced in a study of vaccination and CD4 T cells after COVID-19. No antigen is known for these receptors. Sequencing of the DNA from cultured CD4+ T cells was carried out with the Oncomine TCR Beta short-read assay. TCRdb re-called the PCR reads through MiXCR, storing one row per CDR3 protein. The sample lists roughly 15,000 distinct CDR3 sequences; less than 80% were seen once. The treatment was: roughly ten-day PBMC culture with coronavirus spike peptide pools or control peptides (ViraFEST assay). Sequencing was carried out using CD4+ T cells from blood, cultured in vitro. The receptors were gathered from a human donor who had recovered from COVID-19.

The gene calls are TRBV27 and TRBJ2-7; D unclear. Germline values: CDR1 MNHEY, CDR2 SMNVEV (reference sequence). This CDR3 contains 15 residues. The V gene lost 2 bases and the J gene lost 2 bases, with 13 bases spanning the gap. The CDR3 nucleotides read TGTGCCAGCAGTTTAAAGGCCAGCTTCACCTACGAGCAGTACTTC. Translation: CASSLKASFTYEQYF.

V is TRBV11-2 and J is TRBJ2-7, with TRBD2 matching over 9 bases. The ends lost 5 bases at V and 3 bases at J; junction bases unmatched: 11. The CDR3 consists of 16 residues. Germline assignment: CDR1 SGHAT and CDR2 FQNNGV. The CDR3 DNA reads TGTGCCAGCAGCCCGCCACGGGCTAGCGGGAACTACGAGCAGTACTTC. It translates to CASSPPRASGNYEQYF.

V and J are TRBV6-1 and TRBJ2-2, with no clear D. With 11 bases removed from V and 5 bases from J, the gap between germline ends came to 12 bases. The CDR3 consists of 12 residues. Germline V CDR1 and CDR2: MNHNS, SASEGT. CDR3 bases: TGTGCCGGCGCCCTAGGAACCGGGGAGCTGTTTTTT. The encoded protein is CAGALGTGELFF.

The J gene is TRBJ1-1, the V gene TRBV19; 8 nucleotides match TRBD1. The CDR3 is made up of 14 amino acids. From germline, CDR1 is LNHDA and CDR2 SQIVND (reference sequence). J gave up 2 bases and V 3 bases, and 2 bases lay outside the gene matches. The CDR3 nucleotides read TGTGCCAGTAGTATGGGACAGGTCAACACTGAAGCTTTCTTT. Encoded protein: CASSMGQVNTEAFF.

This chain uses TRBV6-1 with TRBJ2-1, with 10 bases aligning to TRBD1. The CDR3 extends over 14 amino acids. The germline gives CDR1 MNHNS, CDR2 SASEGT. The V gene end was trimmed by 6 bases and the J gene end by 2 bases; junction bases not matched to a gene: 1. The CDR3 bases are TGTGCCAGCAGGACAGGGGGCCCCTACAATGAGCAGTTCTTC. Its protein is CASRTGGPYNEQFF.

The chain has TRBV7-2 and TRBJ2-7; TRBD1 might be the D (6 bases). Trimming stripped 3 bases from V and 0 bases from J, with 9 bases between. The germline gives CDR1 SGHTA, CDR2 FQGNSA. CDR3 length: 14 residues. Here the CDR3 reads CASSFSTGSYEQYF. CDR3 nucleotide sequence: TGTGCCAGCAGCTTTTCGACAGGCTCCTACGAGCAGTACTTC.

This chain uses TRBV20-1 with TRBJ1-5; TRBD1 aligns across 7 bases. Per germline, CDR1 DFQATT and CDR2 SNEGSKA (reference sequence). The CDR3 covers 17 residues. Germline trimming cut 1 base from V and 3 bases from J; bases unmatched to any gene: 12. DNA of the CDR3: TGCAGTGCTAGAGTCAGGGGGACTGACCAAATCAATCAGCCCCAGCATTTT. This translates into CSARVRGTDQINQPQHF.

The rearrangement uses TRBV29-1 and TRBJ1-1; maybe TRBD1 (5 bases). CDR1 and CDR2 from the germline V gene are SQVTM and ANQGSEA. V was cut by 7 bases and J by 1 base, with 16 bases left in between. This CDR3 spans 14 amino acids. Here the CDR3 reads CSAPNQGPNTEAFF. The DNA for the CDR3 is TGCAGCGCTCCCAATCAGGGACCGAACACTGAAGCTTTCTTT.

For this clonotype: A junction end diverges from the germline sequence, so it may reflect a read error. The chain has TRBV20-1 and TRBJ2-4; D not resolved. CDR3 length: 11 residues. The germline V gene encodes CDR1 DFQATT and CDR2 SNEGSKA (reference sequence). In nucleotides, the CDR3 is TGCAGTGCTAGAGTCCAAAGGGTCCAAAGCTTC. Translating gives CSARVQRVQSF.

This chain links TRBV20-1 with TRBJ1-5; no clear D. The CDR3 runs to 12 residues. The germline V and J ends were trimmed by 7 bases and 3 bases, with 10 bases remaining between them. CDR1 DFQATT and CDR2 SNEGSKA come from the germline V gene (reference sequence). The DNA of the CDR3 is TGCAGTGTCGGCAGGTCCAATCAGCCCCAGCATTTT. Its protein is CSVGRSNQPQHF.

This clonotype was counted a few times. The CDR3 coding sequence is TGTGCCACCAGCAGAGGGGGGACAGGGGTAACTGAAGCTTTCTTT. This encodes CATSRGGTGVTEAFF. J is TRBJ1-1 and V is TRBV15, with 10 positions matching TRBD1. The CDR3 totals 15 residues. After removal of 1 base from V and 5 bases from J, the junction contained 4 bases not matched to a gene. Looked up from germline, CDR1 is LNHNV and CDR2 is YYDKDF (reference sequence).

This clonotype is a singleton in its sample. This chain connects TRBV6-1 to TRBJ2-3, with D tentatively TRBD2 (5 bases). The CDR3 is 14 amino acids. V lost 7 bases to trimming and J lost 1 base, with 12 bases between them. From germline, CDR1 is MNHNS and CDR2 SASEGT. CDR3 nucleotides: TGTGCCAGCAAGGAGAGGGTGGGCACAGATACGCAGTATTTT. It encodes CASKERVGTDTQYF.

This clonotype is medium-sized by share. The V and J genes are TRBV10-3 and TRBJ1-3; D may be TRBD1 (5 bases). Trimming removed 11 bases at V and 2 bases at J, with 13 bases between. The CDR3 runs 13 residues. Looked up from germline, CDR1 is ENHRY and CDR2 is SYGVKD. The CDR3 coding sequence is TGTGCCTTGGGGGGAGAGGCTGGAAACACCATATATTTT. Protein product: CALGGEAGNTIYF.

This chain joins TRBV19 and TRBJ1-1; 7 bases align to TRBD1. Germline CDR1 and CDR2: LNHDA and SQIVND (reference sequence). The ends lost 6 bases at V and 6 bases at J; junction bases unmatched: 10. The CDR3 contains 14 residues. The CDR3 here is CASSRGAYRAEAFF. In DNA, the CDR3 is TGTGCCAGTAGCAGGGGGGCCTATCGAGCTGAAGCTTTCTTT.

This clonotype came up once. This chain uses TRBV19 with TRBJ2-3; 12 nucleotides agree with TRBD2. The V segment lost 4 bases and the J segment 4 bases; nucleotides outside the gene matches: 6. CDR1 and CDR2 from the germline V gene are LNHDA and SQIVND (reference sequence). The CDR3 has 16 amino acids. In DNA form, the CDR3 reads TGTGCCAGTAGTACCCGACTAGCGGGAGACCCAGATACGCAGTATTTT. As protein: CASSTRLAGDPDTQYF. The full variable domain, in which reference TRBV19 and TRBJ2-3 provide the parts outside the CDR3, is DGGITQSPKYLFRKEGQNVTLSCEQNLNHDAMYWYRQDPGQGLRLIYYSQIVNDFQKGDIAEGYSVSREKKESFPLTVTSAQKNPTAFYLCASSTRLAGDPDTQYFGPGTRLTVL.

The chain recombines TRBV28 with TRBJ2-7; a possible D gene is TRBD2 (6 bases). From germline, CDR1 is MDHEN and CDR2 SYDVKM. CDR3 length: 15 amino acids. V lost 6 bases and J lost 0, with 15 bases in between. In DNA form, the CDR3 reads TGTGCCAGCAGGGGACCGGGGGTGAGCTCCTACGAGCAGTACTTC. It is translated as CASRGPGVSSYEQYF.